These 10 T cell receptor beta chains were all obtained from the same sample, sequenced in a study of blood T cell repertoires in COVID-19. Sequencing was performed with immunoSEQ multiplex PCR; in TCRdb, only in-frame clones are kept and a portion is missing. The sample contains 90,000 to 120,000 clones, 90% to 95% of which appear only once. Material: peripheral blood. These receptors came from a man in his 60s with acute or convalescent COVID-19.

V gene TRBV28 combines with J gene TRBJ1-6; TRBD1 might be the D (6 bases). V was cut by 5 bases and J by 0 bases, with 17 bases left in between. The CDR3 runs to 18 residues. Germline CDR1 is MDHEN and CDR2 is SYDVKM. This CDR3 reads CASSLPQGPSSYNSPLHF. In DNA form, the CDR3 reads TGTGCCAGCAGTCTGCCCCAGGGGCCTAGCTCCTATAATTCACCCCTCCACTTT.

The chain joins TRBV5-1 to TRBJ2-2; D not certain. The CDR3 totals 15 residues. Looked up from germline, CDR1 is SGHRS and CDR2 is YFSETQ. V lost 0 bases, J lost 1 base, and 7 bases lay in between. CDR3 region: CASSLGQVNTGELFF. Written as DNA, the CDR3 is TGCGCCAGCAGCTTGGGTCAGGTGAACACCGGGGAGCTGTTTTTT.

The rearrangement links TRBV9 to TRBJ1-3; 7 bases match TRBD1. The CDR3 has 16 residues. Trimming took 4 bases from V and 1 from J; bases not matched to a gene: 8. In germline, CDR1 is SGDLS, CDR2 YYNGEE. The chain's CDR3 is CASSTDIRGSGNTIYF. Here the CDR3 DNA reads TGTGCCAGCAGCACCGACATCAGGGGGTCTGGAAACACCATATATTTT.

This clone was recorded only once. For the CDR3, the DNA is TGCGCCAGCAGCCTACGCTCCTACGAGCAGTACTTC. Its translation is CASSLRSYEQYF. This chain links TRBV5-1 with TRBJ2-7; no definite D call. The V gene lost 4 bases and the J gene lost 0 bases, with 5 bases spanning the gap. This CDR3 is built from 12 residues. Germline V gene data show CDR1 as SGHRS and CDR2 as YFSETQ. Full variable domain (remainder filled in from reference TRBV5-1 and TRBJ2-7): KAGVTQTPRYLIKTRGQQVTLSCSPISGHRSVSWYQQTPGQGLQFLFEYFSETQRNKGNFPGRFSGRQFSNSRSEMNVSTLELGDSALYLCASSLRSYEQYFGPGTRLTVT.

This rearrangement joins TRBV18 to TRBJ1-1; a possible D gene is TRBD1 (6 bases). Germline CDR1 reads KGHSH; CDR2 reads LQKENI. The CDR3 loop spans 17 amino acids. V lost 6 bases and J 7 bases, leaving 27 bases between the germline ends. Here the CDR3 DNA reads TGTGCCAGCTCGCTAGCGGAGGGGGGCGGAATTTGGGTTGAAGCTTTCTTT. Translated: CASSLAEGGGIWVEAFF.

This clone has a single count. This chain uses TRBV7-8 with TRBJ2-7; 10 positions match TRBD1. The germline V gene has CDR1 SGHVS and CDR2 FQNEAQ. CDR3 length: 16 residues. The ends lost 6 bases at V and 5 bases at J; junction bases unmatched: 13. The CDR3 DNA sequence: TGTGCCAGCAGGTTCAACGACAGGGGGCTTTACAACGAGCAGTACTTC. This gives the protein CASRFNDRGLYNEQYF.

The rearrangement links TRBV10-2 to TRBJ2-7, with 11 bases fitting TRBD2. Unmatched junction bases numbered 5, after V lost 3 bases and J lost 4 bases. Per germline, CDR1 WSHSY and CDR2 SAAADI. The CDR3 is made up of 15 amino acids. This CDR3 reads CASSDIAGGEYEQYV. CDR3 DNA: TGCGCCAGCAGTGATATAGCGGGAGGGGAGTACGAGCAGTACGTC.

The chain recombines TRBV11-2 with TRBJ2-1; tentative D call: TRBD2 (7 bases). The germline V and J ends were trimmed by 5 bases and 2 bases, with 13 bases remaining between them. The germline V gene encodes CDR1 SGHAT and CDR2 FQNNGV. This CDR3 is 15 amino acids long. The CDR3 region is CASSLPGGPYNEQFF. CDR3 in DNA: TGTGCCAGCAGCCTCCCCGGGGGGCCCTACAATGAGCAGTTCTTC.

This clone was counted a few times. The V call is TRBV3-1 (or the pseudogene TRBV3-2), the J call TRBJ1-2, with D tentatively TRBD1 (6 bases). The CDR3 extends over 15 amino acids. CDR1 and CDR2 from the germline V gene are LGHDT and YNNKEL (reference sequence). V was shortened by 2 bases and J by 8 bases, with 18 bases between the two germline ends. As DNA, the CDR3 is TGTGCCAGCAGCCAAATCCGACAGGCCTCGCGGGGCTACACCTTC. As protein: CASSQIRQASRGYTF.

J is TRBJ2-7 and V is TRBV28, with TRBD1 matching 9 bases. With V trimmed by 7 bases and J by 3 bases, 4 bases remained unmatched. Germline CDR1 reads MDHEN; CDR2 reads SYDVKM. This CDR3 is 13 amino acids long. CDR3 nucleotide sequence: TGTGCCAGCATACCGGGACAGGGCTACGAGCAGTACTTC. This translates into CASIPGQGYEQYF.